One and the same sample provided the 20 T cell receptor beta chains below, sequenced in a study of T cell responses to AZD1222 COVID-19 vaccine. Measured with immunoSEQ multiplex PCR; TCRdb has only the in-frame clones, and not every one. The sample has 110,000 to 150,000 clones; approximately 91% are singletons. The material sequenced was peripheral blood, taken 28 days after the second AZD1222 dose. These receptors were collected from an adult who received the AZD1222 COVID-19 vaccine.

The J gene is TRBJ1-1, the V gene TRBV6-2 or TRBV6-3, with a possible D match to TRBD1 (5 bases). The CDR3 spans 19 residues. The V gene's germline CDR1 is MNHEY and CDR2 SVGEGT. Trimming stripped 0 bases from V and 3 bases from J, with 23 bases between. The CDR3 DNA reads as TGTGCCAGCAGTTACTCGAACTTCGGGGGGAGGTCTGGGGACACTGAAGCTTTCTTT. Translation gives CASSYSNFGGRSGDTEAFF.

The table lists this clone with a count of one. This sequence joins TRBV7-3 and TRBJ2-5; D unresolved. The germline V gene encodes CDR1 SGHTA and CDR2 FQGTGA. This CDR3 region has 15 residues. V dropped 1 base and J dropped 5 bases, with 14 bases sitting between them. CDR3 residues: CASSLNAFQGETQYF. CDR3 in DNA: TGTGCCAGCAGCTTAAATGCCTTTCAAGGGGAGACCCAGTACTTC.

The chain uses TRBV25-1 and TRBJ1-5, with 7 nucleotides matching TRBD1. In germline, CDR1 is MGHDK, CDR2 SYGVNS. With 6 bases clipped from V and 8 bases from J, the junction kept 4 bases outside the gene matches. The CDR3 totals 12 residues. The DNA for the CDR3 is TGTGCCAGCAGGACCAGGGGGGAGCCCCAGCATTTT. Translating it yields CASRTRGEPQHF.

The chain joins TRBV6-1 to TRBJ1-2; 11 bases are shared with TRBD1. V was pared by 2 bases and J by 1 base, with 6 bases of the junction left unmatched. Germline CDR1 is MNHNS and CDR2 is SASEGT. The CDR3 loop spans 17 amino acids. DNA for the CDR3: TGTGCCAGCAGTGAATTCGGACAGGGGGCCGGTAACTATGGCTACACCTTC. Translation: CASSEFGQGAGNYGYTF.

J is TRBJ2-7 and V is TRBV14, with D possibly being TRBD2 (5 bases). Trimming shortened V by 0 bases and J by 6 bases, and 18 bases separated the two germline ends. The CDR3 is made up of 16 amino acids. Looked up from germline, CDR1 is SGHDN and CDR2 is FVKESK. CDR3 nucleotide sequence: TGTGCCAGCAGCCAAGAAAGGACTTCTCTATGGTCCGAGCAGTACTTC. Its translation is CASSQERTSLWSEQYF. Full variable domain (rest looked up from reference TRBV14 and TRBJ2-7): EAGVTQFPSHSVIEKGQTVTLRCDPISGHDNLYWYRRVMGKEIKFLLHFVKESKQDESGMPNNRFLAERTGGTYSTLKVQPAELEDSGVYFCASSQERTSLWSEQYFGPGTRLTVT.

V usage is TRBV18 and J usage is TRBJ2-1; D is unclear. V lost 3 bases to trimming and J lost 2 bases, with 14 bases between them. The length of the CDR3 is 16 residues. Germline-derived CDR1 and CDR2 are KGHSH and LQKENI. This CDR3 reads CASSPLRNSAYNEQFF. In nucleotides, the CDR3 is TGTGCCAGCTCACCGCTTAGGAACTCAGCCTACAATGAGCAGTTCTTC.

This sequence joins TRBV29-1 and TRBJ1-5; D is unclear. Trimming took 7 bases from V and 4 from J, leaving 14 bases between them. The germline V gene has CDR1 SQVTM and CDR2 ANQGSEA. This CDR3 is built from 13 residues. Here the CDR3 reads CSATKGRNQPQHF. CDR3 in DNA: TGCAGCGCTACGAAGGGAAGGAATCAGCCCCAGCATTTT.

V gene TRBV2 combines with J gene TRBJ1-1; D is perhaps TRBD1 (5 bases). Germline CDR1 and CDR2: SNHLY and FYNNEI. Trimming cost V 0 bases and J 5 bases, with 10 bases left between them. The CDR3 runs to 14 residues. Here the CDR3 DNA reads TGTGCCAGCAGTGAAGCGTGGGGCGGTACTGAAGCTTTCTTT. Its protein product is CASSEAWGGTEAFF.

CDR3 protein: CASSESVPANEQFF. The CDR3 bases are TGTGCCAGCAGTGAAAGTGTACCCGCCAATGAGCAGTTCTTC. The rearrangement uses TRBV2 and TRBJ2-1; D remains ambiguous. Germline CDR1 reads SNHLY; CDR2 reads FYNNEI. Trimming stripped 2 bases from V and 6 bases from J, with 11 bases between. The CDR3 has 14 residues.

The rearrangement joins TRBV18 to TRBJ1-1; D call uncertain. The CDR3 covers 15 residues. Trimming took off 0 bases at V and 6 bases at J, with 14 bases between the two ends. The V gene's germline CDR1 is KGHSH and CDR2 LQKENI. In nucleotides, the CDR3 is TGTGCCAGCTCACCACCTAACCGGGTGGAATCTGAAGCTTTCTTT. As protein: CASSPPNRVESEAFF.

The rearrangement links TRBV19 to TRBJ2-1; D perhaps matches TRBD2 (6 bases). The CDR3 extends over 15 amino acids. Trimming pared 3 bases from V and 5 bases from J, leaving 14 bases between. Germline V lookup: CDR1 LNHDA, CDR2 SQIVND (reference sequence). This chain's CDR3 is CASSIPGGANNEQFF. The DNA of the CDR3 is TGTGCCAGTAGTATCCCCGGGGGAGCTAACAATGAGCAGTTCTTC.

The chain couples TRBV18 to TRBJ1-4; no clear D gene. Germline V gives CDR1 KGHSH, CDR2 LQKENI. The CDR3 covers 15 residues. Trimming removed 2 bases from V and 1 base from J, with 8 bases in between. CDR3 amino acids: CASSPVAETNEKLFF. The DNA of the CDR3 is TGTGCCAGCTCACCAGTGGCAGAAACTAATGAAAAACTGTTTTTT.

The chain is built from TRBV10-1 and TRBJ2-2, with 7 positions matching TRBD1. Per the germline V gene, CDR1 is WNHNN and CDR2 is SYGVQD (reference sequence). The junction had 9 bases not matched to a gene; V was cut back by 4 bases and J by 7 bases. The CDR3 consists of 15 residues. The CDR3 region has the DNA TGCGCCAGCAGTGTCAACAGGGGAACGGGCGGGGAGCTGTTTTTT. Translating gives CASSVNRGTGGELFF.

The rearrangement uses TRBV6-6 and TRBJ1-4; D may be TRBD1 (5 bases). CDR3 length equals 16 residues. V was pared by 0 bases and J by 8 bases, with 16 bases between. In germline, CDR1 is MNHNY, CDR2 SVGAGI (reference sequence). CDR3 nucleotide sequence: TGTGCCAGCAGTTACTCGGCGGAAGCAGGGCGGGAAAAACTGTTTTTT. Residues: CASSYSAEAGREKLFF.

This chain connects TRBV6-5 to TRBJ1-1; tentative D call: TRBD1 (5 bases). V was trimmed by 2 bases and J by 1 base, leaving 14 bases between them. Germline CDR1 and CDR2: MNHEY and SVGAGI. The CDR3 runs to 16 residues. The CDR3 loop reads CASSYLPGRANTEAFF. CDR3 coding DNA: TGTGCCAGCAGTTACCTGCCGGGACGGGCGAACACTGAAGCTTTCTTT.

The chain joins TRBV5-6 to TRBJ1-3, with unresolved D. The germline V and J ends were trimmed by 4 bases and 0 bases, with 8 bases remaining between them. This CDR3 contains 14 residues. Germline V gives CDR1 SGHDT, CDR2 YYEEEE. The CDR3 DNA reads TGTGCCAGCAGCGGCGACATCTCTGGAAACACCATATATTTT. This encodes CASSGDISGNTIYF.

The chain has TRBV29-1 and TRBJ2-5; no reliable D call. This CDR3 comprises 13 residues. V gave up 0 bases and J gave up 4 bases, with 9 bases separating them. Germline CDR1 and CDR2: SQVTM and ANQGSEA. CDR3: CSVEDRVGETQYF. The CDR3 region has the DNA TGCAGCGTTGAAGATCGTGTCGGAGAGACCCAGTACTTC.

The chain carries TRBV6-5 and TRBJ1-2, with 7 bases fitting TRBD1. J lost 4 bases, V lost 6 bases, and 5 bases had no gene match. Looked up from germline, CDR1 is MNHEY and CDR2 is SVGAGI. The CDR3 contains 13 residues. This chain's CDR3 is CASSAGQRYGYTF. CDR3 sequence (DNA): TGTGCCAGCAGCGCGGGACAGCGCTATGGCTACACCTTC.

V gene TRBV3-1 (or the pseudogene TRBV3-2) combines with J gene TRBJ1-1, with D perhaps matching TRBD1 (5 bases). Germline assignment: CDR1 LGHDT and CDR2 YNNKEL (reference sequence). CDR3 length equals 14 residues. Deletions cut 2 bases from V and 4 bases from J, with 11 bases between. This CDR3 is CASSQRRGVTEAFF. In nucleotides, the CDR3 is TGTGCCAGCAGCCAACGAAGGGGAGTCACTGAAGCTTTCTTT.

The chain links TRBV7-3 to TRBJ2-3, with D maybe TRBD2 (5 bases). CDR3 size: 15 residues. V was cut by 2 bases and J by 0 bases, with 9 bases left in between. The germline CDR1 and CDR2 sequences are SGHTA and FQGTGA. The CDR3 coding sequence is TGTGCCAGCAGCTTACGGAGCGGTAGCACAGATACGCAGTATTTT. Translated: CASSLRSGSTDTQYF.